The 15 T cell receptor beta chains given below trace back to one sample, sequenced in a study of T cell changes during pregnancy in multiple sclerosis (dated by TCRdb to between 2018 and 2021). Libraries were made using the immunoSEQ multiplex PCR assay. The immuneACCESS repertoire file appears here via TCRdb, limited to in-frame rearrangements. These files lack a portion of the clones; in checked studies, under half of the deficit traces to unresolved V genes, and the cause of the others is not known. This sample comprises roughly 100,000 clones, 91% of them detected only once. The top ten constitute roughly 1.7% of the sample. Here the sequenced sample was peripheral blood, taken after pregnancy. The receptors stem from a female donor in good health, enrolled as a control in a pregnancy study.

The V call is TRBV14, the J call TRBJ1-4; D is uncertain. The V and J ends lost 1 base and 9 bases respectively, with 12 bases between them. Germline assignment: CDR1 SGHDN and CDR2 FVKESK. This CDR3 spans 14 amino acids. CDR3 in DNA: TGTGCCAGCAGCCAAGCCCACGGAGGACAAAAACTGTTTTTT. It codes for CASSQAHGGQKLFF.

The chain recombines TRBV19 with TRBJ2-6, with 7 bases matching TRBD1. This CDR3 comprises 17 residues. CDR1 and CDR2 (germline): LNHDA, SQIVND (reference sequence). Trimming cost V 9 bases and J 0 bases; bases outside gene matches: 11. This CDR3 reads CASNFGDSPSGANVLTF. The CDR3 DNA follows: TGTGCCAGCAATTTCGGGGACAGTCCCTCTGGGGCCAACGTCCTGACTTTC.

The chain is built from TRBV29-1 and TRBJ1-1; 10 bases match TRBD1. J was trimmed by 3 bases and V by 6 bases; bases with no gene match: 13. CDR1 is SQVTM and CDR2 is ANQGSEA in the germline V gene. This CDR3 contains 16 residues. The CDR3 coding sequence is TGCAGCGTCGGCCGGGACAGGGGCCCGGCAGACACTGAAGCTTTCTTT. It is translated as CSVGRDRGPADTEAFF.

V is TRBV15 and J is TRBJ1-3, with no clear D. The germline V gene encodes CDR1 LNHNV and CDR2 YYDKDF (reference sequence). The CDR3 sequence is 14 residues long. The germline V and J ends were trimmed by 1 base and 0 bases, with 4 bases remaining between them. The CDR3 loop reads CATSRVSSGNTIYF. Here the CDR3 DNA reads TGTGCCACCAGCAGAGTGAGCTCTGGAAACACCATATATTTT.

This clone was observed once. The chain combines TRBV4-1 with TRBJ1-1; a weak D match, TRBD1 (6 bases). V was trimmed by 4 bases and J by 0 bases, leaving 15 bases between them. Germline CDR1 is MGHRA and CDR2 is YSYEKL. The CDR3 is 16 amino acids. The DNA of the CDR3 is TGCGCCAGCAGCCTCAACAGGGTGGACATGAACACTGAAGCTTTCTTT. It specifies CASSLNRVDMNTEAFF.

Notes on this clone: One end of the junction is discordant with germline, which a read error may explain. Distinct nucleotide sequences in the sample also encode this CDR3. The chain employs TRBV5-6 and TRBJ2-3, with D perhaps TRBD2 (7 bases). CDR1 SGHDT and CDR2 YYEEEE come from the germline V gene. There are 15 residues in the CDR3. This CDR3 is CASSLGGQSTDTQYF. CDR3 DNA sequence: TGTGCCAGCAGTTTGGGGGGGCAAAGCACAGATACGCAGTATTTT.

The chain carries TRBV6-1 and TRBJ1-5, with D possibly TRBD1 on 6 matching bases. The CDR3 is 15 amino acids. From germline, CDR1 is MNHNS and CDR2 SASEGT. Deletions cut 4 bases from V and 2 bases from J, with 12 bases between. The CDR3 nucleotides are TGTGCCAGCAGTGTGAAGGGGGGGGGCAATCAGCCCCAGCATTTT. This sequence encodes CASSVKGGGNQPQHF.

The gene calls are TRBV19 and TRBJ1-2, with D hard to call. Trimming pared 9 bases from V and 3 bases from J, leaving 17 bases between. Per germline, CDR1 LNHDA and CDR2 SQIVND (reference sequence). The CDR3 consists of 14 residues. CDR3 sequence reads: CASRQVAPDYGYTF. DNA of the CDR3: TGTGCCAGCAGGCAGGTGGCACCCGACTATGGCTACACCTTC.

This sequence joins TRBV11-2 and TRBJ2-3; D possibly corresponds to TRBD2 (7 bases). Per germline, CDR1 SGHAT and CDR2 FQNNGV. CDR3 length: 15 amino acids. Trimming took off 7 bases at V and 4 bases at J, with 18 bases between the two ends. The CDR3 region has the DNA TGTGCCAGCACGGGGAGGGGGAATTTCCCAGATACGCAGTATTTT. Residues: CASTGRGNFPDTQYF. The complete variable domain, with remaining parts taken from reference TRBV11-2 and TRBJ2-3, reads EAGVAQSPRYKIIEKRQSVAFWCNPISGHATLYWYQQILGQGPKLLIQFQNNGVVDDSQLPKDRFSAERLKGVDSTLKIQPAKLEDSAVYLCASTGRGNFPDTQYFGPGTRLTVL.

The V and J genes are TRBV28 and TRBJ2-2, with TRBD1 identical over 7 bases. CDR1 is MDHEN and CDR2 is SYDVKM in the germline V gene. This CDR3 is built from 16 residues. Trimming cost V 6 bases and J 4 bases; bases outside gene matches: 11. The CDR3 DNA reads TGTGCCAGCAGCTTAGGGGGCGCCTCGGGCACCGGGGAGCTGTTTTTT. This gives the protein CASSLGGASGTGELFF.

This clone was found a few times. The rearrangement joins TRBV7-9 to TRBJ2-7, with no clear D. Germline V lookup: CDR1 SEHNR, CDR2 FQNEAQ (reference sequence). This CDR3 contains 13 residues. Deletions cut 5 bases from V and 2 bases from J, with 10 bases between. The CDR3 nucleotides are TGTGCCAGCAGCCCTACGGTGACCTACGAGCAGTACTTC. Translated: CASSPTVTYEQYF.

The genes are TRBV7-9 and TRBJ1-1, with D tentatively TRBD1 (5 bases). The CDR3 length is 15 residues. Germline V CDR1 and CDR2: SEHNR, FQNEAQ (reference sequence). With 5 bases removed from V and 10 bases from J, the gap between germline ends came to 23 bases. CDR3 in DNA: TGTGCCAGCAGCGGACGGGAGGAAGGGCAGGGCGTAGCTTTCTTT. It is translated as CASSGREEGQGVAFF. The full variable domain, in which reference TRBV7-9 and TRBJ1-1 provide the parts outside the CDR3, is DTGVSQNPRHKITKRGQNVTFRCDPISEHNRLYWYRQTLGQGPEFLTYFQNEAQLEKSRLLSDRFSAERPKGSFSTLEIQRTEQGDSAMYLCASSGREEGQGVAFFGQGTRLTVV.

The chain uses TRBV7-6 and TRBJ1-4; no reliable D call. Deletions cut 1 base from V and 12 bases from J, with 12 bases between. CDR3 length: 13 residues. CDR1 SGHVS and CDR2 FNYEAQ come from the germline V gene. The CDR3 DNA is TGTGCCAGCAGCTTAGTACCACGAGGTGAACTGTTTTTT. This codes for CASSLVPRGELFF.

The chain links TRBV6-5 to TRBJ2-1, with 7 bases identical to TRBD1. This CDR3 is built from 15 residues. Germline CDR1 MNHEY, CDR2 SVGAGI. With V trimmed by 2 bases and J by 6 bases, 7 bases remained unmatched. CDR3 nucleotides: TGTGCCAGCAGTTACGAGGGACAGCGTCCCAATGAGCAGTTCTTC. Translated: CASSYEGQRPNEQFF.

CDR3: CASAPPGAYGYTF. CDR3 DNA sequence: TGTGCTAGTGCCCCACCAGGGGCTTATGGCTACACCTTC. V usage is TRBV12-5 and J usage is TRBJ1-2, with D possibly being TRBD1 (6 bases). V shed 7 bases and J shed 5 bases, with 14 bases lying between them. CDR3 length equals 13 residues. Germline V gene lookup returns CDR1 LGHNT and CDR2 FRNRAP.